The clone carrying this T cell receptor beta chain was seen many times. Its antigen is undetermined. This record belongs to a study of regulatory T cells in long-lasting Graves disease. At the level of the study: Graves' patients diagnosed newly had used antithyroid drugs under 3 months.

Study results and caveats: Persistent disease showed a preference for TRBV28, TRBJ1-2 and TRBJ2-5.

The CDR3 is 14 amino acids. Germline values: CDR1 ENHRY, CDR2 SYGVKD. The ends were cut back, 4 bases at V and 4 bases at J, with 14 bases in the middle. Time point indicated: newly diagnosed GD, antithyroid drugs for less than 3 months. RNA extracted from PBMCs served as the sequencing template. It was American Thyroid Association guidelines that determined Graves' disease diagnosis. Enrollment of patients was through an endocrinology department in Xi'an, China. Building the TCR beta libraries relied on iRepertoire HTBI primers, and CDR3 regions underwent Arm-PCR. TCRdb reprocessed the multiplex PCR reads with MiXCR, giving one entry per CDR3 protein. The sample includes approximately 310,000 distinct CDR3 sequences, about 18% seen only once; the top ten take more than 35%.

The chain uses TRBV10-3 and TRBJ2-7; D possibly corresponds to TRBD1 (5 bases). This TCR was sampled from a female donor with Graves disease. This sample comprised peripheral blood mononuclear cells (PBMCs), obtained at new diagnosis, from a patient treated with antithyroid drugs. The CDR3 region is CAISGTTVGYEQYF. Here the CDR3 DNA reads TGTGCCATCAGTGGGACGACAGTGGGATACGAGCAGTACTTC.